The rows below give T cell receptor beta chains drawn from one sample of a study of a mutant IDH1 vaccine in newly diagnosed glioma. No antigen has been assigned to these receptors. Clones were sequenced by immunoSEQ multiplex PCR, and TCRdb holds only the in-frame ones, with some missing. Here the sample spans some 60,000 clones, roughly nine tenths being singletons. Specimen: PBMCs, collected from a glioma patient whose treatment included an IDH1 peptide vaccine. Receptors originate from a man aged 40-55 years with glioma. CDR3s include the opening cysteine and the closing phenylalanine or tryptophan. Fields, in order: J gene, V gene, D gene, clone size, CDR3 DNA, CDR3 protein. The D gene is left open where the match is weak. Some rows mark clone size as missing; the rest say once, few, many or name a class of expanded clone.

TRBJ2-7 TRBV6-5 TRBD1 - TGTGCCAGCAGTGCCGGGACAGACATATCCCTGAGCTTC CASSAGTDISLSF
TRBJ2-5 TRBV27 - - TGTGCCAGCAAGGGCGTAGAGACCCAGTACTTC CASKGVETQYF
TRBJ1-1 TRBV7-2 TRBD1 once TGTGCCAGCAGCTTGGGACAGAGTTACACTGAAGCTTTCTTT CASSLGQSYTEAFF
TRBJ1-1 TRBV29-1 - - TGCAGCGTTGAAGGGTCAAACAGGGCGAGCACTGAAGCTTTCTTT CSVEGSNRASTEAFF
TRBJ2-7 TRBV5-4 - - TGTGCCAGCAGCTTGTCAGGGTTGGACTACGAGCAGTACTTC CASSLSGLDYEQYF
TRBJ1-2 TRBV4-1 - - TGCGCCAGCAGCCAAAGTGGGTATACCGCTAACTATGGCTACACCTTC CASSQSGYTANYGYTF
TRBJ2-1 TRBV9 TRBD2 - TGTGCCAGCAGCGTAGATGGAAGGCTAGCGGGGACCTACAATGAGCAGTTCTTC CASSVDGRLAGTYNEQFF
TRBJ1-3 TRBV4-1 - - TGCGCCAGCAGCCAAGATGAGTGGGGACTACGAAGCTCTGGAAACACCATATATTTT CASSQDEWGLRSSGNTIYF
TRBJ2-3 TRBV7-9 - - TGTGCCAGCAGCTTAGCGATTGGGACTCTCACAGATACGCAGTATTTT CASSLAIGTLTDTQYF
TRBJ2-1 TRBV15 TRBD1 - TGTGCCACCAGCAGGGGGACAGGGCAACATGAGCAGTTCTTC CATSRGTGQHEQFF
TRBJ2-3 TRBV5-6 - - TGTGCCAGCAGCTTGGTGGGCCCCACCACAGATACGCAGTATTTT CASSLVGPTTDTQYF
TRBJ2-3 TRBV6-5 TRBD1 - TGTGCCAGCAGTTATAAGGGGGCCCTCTCAGATACGCAGTATTTT CASSYKGALSDTQYF
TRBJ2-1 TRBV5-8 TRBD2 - TGTGCCAGCAGCTTGCGGACTAGCGGACAGTACAATGAGCAGTTCTTC CASSLRTSGQYNEQFF
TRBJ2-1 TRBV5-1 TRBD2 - TGCGCCAGCAGCGAGCCAGGCGGGAGCAATGAGCAGTTCTTC CASSEPGGSNEQFF
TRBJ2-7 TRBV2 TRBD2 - TGTGCCAGCAGAGGGACTAGCGGGAGGGCGGGGGAGCAGTACTTC CASRGTSGRAGEQYF
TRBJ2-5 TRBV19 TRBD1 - TGTGCCAGTAGTATTAGGGGACAGGGGGCGAAGGGAGAGACCCAGTACTTC CASSIRGQGAKGETQYF
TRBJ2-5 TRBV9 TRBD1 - TGTGCCAGCAGCGTAACGCAGGGGGCTTGGGGGACCCAGTACTTC CASSVTQGAWGTQYF
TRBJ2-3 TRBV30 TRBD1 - TGTGCCGGGGGACAGGGAGAAGTAGTGGATACGCAGTATTTT CAGGQGEVVDTQYF
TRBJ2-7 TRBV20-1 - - TGCAGTGCTCTGGCGAACGAGCAGTACTTC CSALANEQYF
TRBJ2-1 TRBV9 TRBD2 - TGTGCCAGCAGCGTACTTAGCGGGAGGGCCTACAATGAGCAGTTCTTC CASSVLSGRAYNEQFF
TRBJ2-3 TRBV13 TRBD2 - TGTGCCAGCAGCTTAGGTTCTAGCGGGATTAGCACAGATACGCAGTATTTT CASSLGSSGISTDTQYF
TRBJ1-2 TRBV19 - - TGTGCCAGTAGTAGAACTAACTATGGCTACACCTTC CASSRTNYGYTF
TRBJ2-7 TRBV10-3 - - TGTGCCATCAGTGAGTCACTTTTGTCGGACAGTCCCTACGAGCAGTACTTC CAISESLLSDSPYEQYF
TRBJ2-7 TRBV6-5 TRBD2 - TGTGCCAGCAGTAAGGGACTAGCGGGAAACGAGCAGTACTTC CASSKGLAGNEQYF
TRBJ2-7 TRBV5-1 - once TGCGCCAGCAGCTTGGCCGCGGGACAAACCTCCTACGAGCAGTACTTC CASSLAAGQTSYEQYF
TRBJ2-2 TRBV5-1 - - TGCGCCAGCAGCTTGGGACTGACCATTACCCACGGGGAGCTGTTTTTT CASSLGLTITHGELFF
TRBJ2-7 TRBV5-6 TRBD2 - TGTGCCAGCAGCCACGAGGCACAGGGGATCCCTAGCGGGAACCTGGGGCAGTACTTC CASSHEAQGIPSGNLGQYF
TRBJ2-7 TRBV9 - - TGTGCCAGCAGCGTAGGGGACGGACCCTACGAGCAGTACTTC CASSVGDGPYEQYF
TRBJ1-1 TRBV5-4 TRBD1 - TGTGCCAGCAGCCCGGGACAGGGGGCGGGAACTGAAGCTTTCTTT CASSPGQGAGTEAFF
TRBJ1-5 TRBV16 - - TGTGCCAGCAGCCAATCCTGGGGAGGTGGCCGTTATCAGCCCCAGCATTTT CASSQSWGGGRYQPQHF
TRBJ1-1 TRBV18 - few TGTGCCAGCTCACGGGCATTCGGGAACACTGAAGCTTTCTTT CASSRAFGNTEAFF
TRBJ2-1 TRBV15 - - TGTGCCACCAGCATGGGCAGATACAATGAGCAGTTCTTC CATSMGRYNEQFF
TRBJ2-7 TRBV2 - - - CASSFGQGSYF
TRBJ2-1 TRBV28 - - TGTGCCAGCAGTCCGGGGACGGGGGCGAATGAGCAGTTCTTC CASSPGTGANEQFF
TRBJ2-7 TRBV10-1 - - TGCGCCAGCAGCCCTACGACGGCCCAGGGTGGCTACGAGCAGTACTTC CASSPTTAQGGYEQYF
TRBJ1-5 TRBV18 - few TGTGCCAGCTCACCCGCTCGGAATCAGCCCCAGCATTTT CASSPARNQPQHF
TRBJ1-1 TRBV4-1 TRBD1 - TGCGCCAGCAGCCCAGGACAGGGGACTTTGAACACTGAAGCTTTCTTT CASSPGQGTLNTEAFF
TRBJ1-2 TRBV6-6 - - TGTGCCAGCAGTTATCCTCAGTCTTCTAACTATGGCTACACCTTC CASSYPQSSNYGYTF
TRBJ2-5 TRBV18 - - TGTGCCAGCTCACCACCAGGTCGCTTAGAGACCCAGTACTTC CASSPPGRLETQYF
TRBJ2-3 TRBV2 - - TGTGCCAGCAGTGAATGGCAGGTCGGAGACACAGATACGCAGTATTTT CASSEWQVGDTDTQYF
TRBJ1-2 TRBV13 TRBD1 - TGTGCCAGCAGCTCTCCGGGACAGGGGGACGGCTACACCTTC CASSSPGQGDGYTF
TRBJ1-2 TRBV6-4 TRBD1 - TGTGCCAGCAGTCCCTCCCCGACAGGGGGGTATGGCTACACCTTC CASSPSPTGGYGYTF
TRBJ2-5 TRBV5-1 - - TGCGCCAGCAGCGCGCAAGAGACCCAGTACTTC CASSAQETQYF
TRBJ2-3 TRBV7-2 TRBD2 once TGTGCCAGCAGCTCCAACCGACTAGCGGGGGATACGCAGTATTTT CASSSNRLAGDTQYF
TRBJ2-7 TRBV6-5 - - TGTGCCAGCAGTTACTCGGGACGTAGTACCTACGAGCAGTACTTC CASSYSGRSTYEQYF
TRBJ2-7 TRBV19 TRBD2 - TGTGCCAGTAGTAGCCATAGCGGGACGAACTACGAGCAGTACTTC CASSSHSGTNYEQYF
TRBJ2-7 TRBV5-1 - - TGCGCCAGCACTCAGAGGGAGCTGGGGGAGCAGTACTTC CASTQRELGEQYF
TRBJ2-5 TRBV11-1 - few TGTGCCAGCAGCTCGAATCGGGAGACCCAGTACTTC CASSSNRETQYF
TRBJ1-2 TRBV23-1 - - TGCGCCAGCAGTCAATCGAGGGACGGATCACGCTACACCTTC CASSQSRDGSRYTF
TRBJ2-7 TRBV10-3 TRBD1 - TGTGCCATCAGTGAGTCCAAGACAGGGATCAGCTCCTACGAGCAGTACTTC CAISESKTGISSYEQYF
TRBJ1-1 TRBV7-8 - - TGTGCCAGCAGTCTTCCCGGGGCGACTGAAGCTTTCTTT CASSLPGATEAFF
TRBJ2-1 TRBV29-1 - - TGCAGCGTTGGCAGACCTAGTTCCAATGAGCAGTTCTTC CSVGRPSSNEQFF
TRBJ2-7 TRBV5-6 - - TGTGCCAGCGAGAGGTCCCACGAGCAGTACTTC CASERSHEQYF
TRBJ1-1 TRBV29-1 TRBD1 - TGCAGCGTGGAGCCCCGGACAGGCGGGGGGGTTGAAGCTTTCTTT CSVEPRTGGGVEAFF
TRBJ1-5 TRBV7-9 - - TGTGCCAGCAGCTTCCAAGGGAATCAGCCCCAGCATTTT CASSFQGNQPQHF
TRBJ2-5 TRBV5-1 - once TGCGCCAGCTCGGGCCTACCCAAAGAGACCCAGTACTTC CASSGLPKETQYF
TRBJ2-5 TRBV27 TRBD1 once TGTGCCAGCAGTTTATATTCAGGGGGCCAAGAGACCCAGTACTTC CASSLYSGGQETQYF
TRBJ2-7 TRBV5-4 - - TGTGCCAGCAGAGGACACGTCTCCTACGAGCAGTACTTC CASRGHVSYEQYF
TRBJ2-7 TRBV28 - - TGTGCCAGCAGTTTCCGCGACAGGGCGGGATACGAGCAGTACTTC CASSFRDRAGYEQYF